These T cell receptor beta chains were read from a single sample in a study of tumor-infiltrating lymphocytes in localized non-small cell lung cancer. Here immunoSEQ multiplex PCR was the method, and the copy in TCRdb shows in-frame clones only, minus some. The table records fewer than 20,000 clones, roughly three quarters of them present only once. Sample: lung tumor tissue. The receptors derive from a human donor with non-small cell lung cancer. The conserved cysteine and the conserved F or W are not part of the CDR3 here. Fields, in order: D gene, V gene, J gene, clone size, CDR3 protein. The D gene is left open where the match is weak. Clone size is given for some rows only: seen once, a few or many times, or a class if the clone is expanded.

NA,TRBV6-6,TRBJ1-3,once,ASSPSRDGNTIY
NA,TRBV13,TRBJ2-2,NA,ASSWNGFDTGELF
NA,TRBV19,TRBJ2-1,NA,ASSISGVGDEQF
NA,TRBV10-3,TRBJ2-7,medium-sized,AISESGGAGGEQY
NA,TRBV19,TRBJ1-2,medium-sized,ASSIATREGYGYT
NA,TRBV7-2,TRBJ2-6,NA,ASSFNSLPGANVLT
NA,TRBV5-1,TRBJ2-3,NA,ASSLGLSTDTQY
TRBD1,TRBV5-1,TRBJ2-2,NA,ASSSMDRAGELF
NA,TRBV5-1,TRBJ2-3,NA,ASSLRLEQRTTDTQY
NA,TRBV18,TRBJ2-2,large,ASSPPMRQGNGELF
NA,TRBV7-2,TRBJ2-3,few,ASSRTATDTQY
NA,TRBV7-9,TRBJ1-2,NA,ASSIGGIYGYT
NA,TRBV4-3,TRBJ2-1,NA,ASSQADRHNEQF
TRBD1,TRBV7-9,TRBJ1-2,NA,ASSSLGQATDYGYT
NA,TRBV4-1,TRBJ2-7,NA,ASSLSDGYEQY
TRBD2,TRBV28,TRBJ2-7,few,ASSGTSGRARGEQY
TRBD1,TRBV10-3,TRBJ1-2,NA,AISERDRDYGYT
TRBD1,TRBV18,TRBJ2-6,NA,ASSHRDRGPGANVLT
TRBD1,TRBV6-5,TRBJ2-1,NA,ASRTHRGRLEQF
NA,TRBV5-8,TRBJ1-2,NA,ASSPGPGPYGYT
NA,TRBV10-2,TRBJ1-1,NA,ASRTGYTEAF
NA,TRBV7-9,TRBJ2-7,NA,ASSLPRGPGDEQY
TRBD2,TRBV6-5,TRBJ2-7,once,ASSYSRESSYEQY
NA,TRBV5-5,TRBJ1-5,NA,ASSRGRGQPQH
TRBD1,TRBV9,TRBJ1-1,NA,ASSVTAGGETEAF
TRBD1,TRBV6-1,TRBJ2-7,NA,ASSAEGQVYEQY
TRBD1,TRBV27,TRBJ1-2,NA,ASSPLTGPRYGYT
TRBD1,TRBV19,TRBJ1-5,few,ASSRGDRVGSNQPQH
TRBD1,TRBV19,TRBJ1-2,NA,ASSIPSRGRTYGYT
TRBD1,TRBV4-3,TRBJ1-5,NA,ASSIGTGFDQPQH
TRBD2,TRBV5-6,TRBJ2-1,NA,ASSLGLAGVYEQF
NA,TRBV6-1,TRBJ2-5,NA,ASSVGEETQY